This T cell receptor (beta chain) was identified during a study of T-cell memory formation after mild COVID-19. Study in general: The study found TCR clusters largely donor specific.

This CDR3 region has 12 residues. Trimming stripped 3 bases from V and 4 bases from J, with 6 bases between. Germline loops: CDR1 ENHRY, CDR2 SYGVKD. TCRdb processed the 5' RACE reads anew with MiXCR; each CDR3 protein has one entry. The sample gives a few hundred thousand distinct CDR3 sequences, under 25% of which show up once; approximately 13% is in the top ten. This clonotype was observed a few times. The antigen remains unidentified. General study results and limits: Later expanders leaned toward CD4+, whereas clones contracting from day 15 to 85 were balanced CD4/CD8. Memory from before infection featured some responding clones, which suggests cross-reactive memory joined.

The V call is TRBV10-3, the J call TRBJ1-2; no clear D gene. What was sequenced was PBMCs or a T cell subset sorted from them (not recorded which). The clonotype originates from an adult woman who had mild COVID-19 (a few samples of this study predate the infection). Cell type and time point are not known. This CDR3 is CAISDVSYGYTF. The CDR3 DNA follows: TGTGCCATCAGTGATGTGAGCTATGGCTACACCTTC.